Listed here are 21 T cell receptor beta chains from one sample, sequenced in a study of blood T cell repertoires in COVID-19. Sequencing was performed with immunoSEQ multiplex PCR; in TCRdb, only in-frame clones are kept and a portion is missing. The table records roughly 68,000 clones, roughly 72% of them present only once. The sample taken for sequencing was peripheral blood. These receptor sequences come from a man aged 55 to 70 with COVID-19, enrolled during active disease.

The chain employs TRBV25-1 and TRBJ1-6; D is possibly TRBD1 (5 bases). Trimming stripped 7 bases from V and 4 bases from J, with 8 bases between. Germline CDR1 and CDR2: MGHDK and SYGVNS. This CDR3 contains 13 residues. The CDR3: CASTQGYNSPLHF. CDR3 coding DNA: TGTGCCAGCACCCAGGGTTATAATTCACCCCTCCACTTT.

The chain joins TRBV6-1 to TRBJ2-7; 12 bases match TRBD1. The CDR3 length is 15 residues. J lost 12 bases, V lost 3 bases, and 12 bases had no gene match. Germline CDR1 is MNHNS and CDR2 is SASEGT. Here the CDR3 reads CASSDSAGTGGPRYF. The CDR3 DNA follows: TGTGCCAGCAGTGATTCAGCAGGGACAGGGGGCCCGAGGTACTTC.

The genes are TRBV5-6 and TRBJ2-1; a weak D match, TRBD2 (6 bases). The CDR3 consists of 15 residues. V lost 0 bases, J lost 1 base, and 8 bases lay in between. The germline V gene has CDR1 SGHDT and CDR2 YYEEEE. For the CDR3, the DNA is TGTGCCAGCAGCTTGGACGGGAGATCCTACAATGAGCAGTTCTTC. It is translated as CASSLDGRSYNEQFF.

This chain joins TRBV18 and TRBJ2-1, with D perhaps TRBD2 (5 bases). V lost 3 bases and J lost 5, with 8 bases in between. Germline lookup yields CDR1 KGHSH and CDR2 LQKENI. The length of the CDR3 is 13 residues. The CDR3 bases are TGTGCCAGCTCACCGCCGGGGAACAATGAGCAGTTCTTC. It translates to CASSPPGNNEQFF.

This clone was seen only a few times. The chain carries TRBV30 and TRBJ1-6; 7 positions agree with TRBD1. V lost 2 bases and J lost 5; bases outside the gene matches: 9. In germline, CDR1 is GTSNPN, CDR2 SVGIG (reference sequence). The CDR3 runs 16 residues. The CDR3 sequence: CAWSLTGALNNSPLHF. In DNA form, the CDR3 reads TGTGCCTGGAGTCTCACAGGGGCCCTAAATAATTCACCCCTCCACTTT.

This rearrangement joins TRBV24-1 to TRBJ2-1; D possibly corresponds to TRBD2 (5 bases). V dropped 7 bases and J dropped 6 bases, with 12 bases sitting between them. The germline gives CDR1 KGHDR, CDR2 SFDVKD. The CDR3 runs 13 residues. DNA of the CDR3: TGTGCCACCAGGGGAGTGATGGTCAATGAGCAGTTCTTC. It specifies CATRGVMVNEQFF.

The rearrangement links TRBV5-4 to TRBJ2-1; D gene uncertain. V lost 3 bases and J lost 3, with 10 bases in between. Germline lookup yields CDR1 SGHNT and CDR2 YYREEE (reference sequence). The CDR3 runs 14 residues. The chain's CDR3 is CASSSSAVYNEQFF. The CDR3 coding sequence is TGTGCCAGCAGCTCCTCGGCGGTCTACAATGAGCAGTTCTTC.

The chain joins TRBV6-5 to TRBJ2-2, with D tentatively TRBD1 (6 bases). V dropped 7 bases and J dropped 0 bases, with 12 bases sitting between them. Germline V gene sequence: CDR1 MNHEY, CDR2 SVGAGI. The CDR3 loop spans 15 amino acids. The CDR3 DNA is TGTGCCAGCACCCGGGGACACACGAACACCGGGGAGCTGTTTTTT. Its protein is CASTRGHTNTGELFF.

V usage is TRBV30 and J usage is TRBJ1-6; D is unclear. V was shortened by 3 bases and J by 4 bases, with 4 bases between the two germline ends. Germline CDR1 GTSNPN, CDR2 SVGIG (reference sequence). This CDR3 region has 12 residues. CDR3 coding DNA: TGTGCCTGGAGGGAGTATAATTCACCCCTCCACTTT. This encodes CAWREYNSPLHF. The full variable domain, rest sourced from reference TRBV30 and TRBJ1-6, is SQTIHQWPATLVQPVGSPLSLECTVEGTSNPNLYWYRQAAGRGLQLLFYSVGIGQISSEVPQNLSASRPQDRQFILSSKKLLLSDSGFYLCAWREYNSPLHFGNGTRLTVT.

This clone was counted a single time. The chain carries TRBV6-5 and TRBJ2-3, with TRBD1 matching over 8 bases. V was pared by 7 bases and J by 5 bases, with 5 bases of the junction left unmatched. Per the germline V gene, CDR1 is MNHEY and CDR2 is SVGAGI. CDR3 length: 13 residues. CDR3 DNA sequence: TGTGCCAGCAAGGACAGGGTCTTAGATACGCAGTATTTT. This codes for CASKDRVLDTQYF.

This clone was observed once. The chain uses TRBV7-9 and TRBJ1-1; D is undetermined. This CDR3 spans 12 amino acids. Trimming removed 5 bases at V and 6 bases at J, with 10 bases between. The germline gives CDR1 SEHNR, CDR2 FQNEAQ (reference sequence). Here the CDR3 reads CASSARWSEAFF. The CDR3, as DNA: TGTGCCAGCAGCGCTCGGTGGTCTGAAGCTTTCTTT.

This chain links TRBV5-1 with TRBJ2-3, with D perhaps TRBD2 (6 bases). Germline CDR1 and CDR2: SGHRS and YFSETQ. The V end lost 4 bases, the J end lost 0 bases, and 9 bases lay between the germline ends. This CDR3 is built from 14 residues. CDR3 sequence reads: CASSAGTSTDTQYF. The DNA for the CDR3 is TGCGCCAGCAGCGCCGGGACTAGCACAGATACGCAGTATTTT.

The chain couples TRBV11-2 to TRBJ2-7; 7 nucleotides match TRBD1. V shed 3 bases, J shed 5 bases, and the junction held 4 bases outside the gene matches. This CDR3 is 13 amino acids long. Germline V gene lookup returns CDR1 SGHAT and CDR2 FQNNGV. The CDR3 region has the DNA TGTGCCAGCAGCTTGGACAGGCCCCACGAGCAGTACTTC. As protein: CASSLDRPHEQYF.

The chain links TRBV11-3 to TRBJ2-7; D remains ambiguous. Deletions cut 5 bases from V and 2 bases from J, with 7 bases between. Germline-derived CDR1 and CDR2 are SGHNT and YENEEA. The CDR3 spans 12 residues. The CDR3 region has the DNA TGTGCCAGCAGCCTCACAACCTACGAGCAGTACTTC. Translating gives CASSLTTYEQYF.

The chain combines TRBV7-2 with TRBJ2-5; 9 nucleotides match TRBD2. Germline lookup yields CDR1 SGHTA and CDR2 FQGNSA. J was trimmed by 4 bases and V by 3 bases; bases with no gene match: 9. The CDR3 loop spans 16 amino acids. This chain's CDR3 is CASSLGSGRSIETQYF. The DNA for the CDR3 is TGTGCCAGCAGCTTGGGTAGCGGGAGATCAATAGAGACCCAGTACTTC. The full variable domain, with the rest looked up from reference TRBV7-2 and TRBJ2-5, is GAGVSQSPSNKVTEKGKDVELRCDPISGHTALYWYRQSLGQGLEFLIYFQGNSAPDKSGLPSDRFSAERTGGSVSTLTIQRTQQEDSAVYLCASSLGSGRSIETQYFGPGTRLLVL.

This chain uses TRBV12-3 or TRBV12-4 with TRBJ1-1, with a tentative D call TRBD1 (6 bases). CDR3 length: 11 residues. Trimming took off 8 bases at V and 11 bases at J, with 15 bases between the two ends. CDR3 nucleotide sequence: TGTGCCAGCGGGGGACACCTTTGGGCTTTCTTT. This codes for CASGGHLWAFF.

J is TRBJ2-1 and V is TRBV6-5; 8 positions match TRBD2. Trimming cost V 2 bases and J 10 bases; bases outside gene matches: 1. CDR3 size: 12 residues. Germline V gene sequence: CDR1 MNHEY, CDR2 SVGAGI. CDR3 DNA sequence: TGTGCCAGCAGTTACGGCGGGAGGGAGCAGTTCTTC. It encodes CASSYGGREQFF.

This clone was seen a few times. This CDR3 reads CASSLIVGTDTQYF. The DNA of the CDR3 is TGTGCCAGCAGCTTAATAGTCGGCACAGATACGCAGTATTTT. This sequence joins TRBV7-6 and TRBJ2-3; D is unresolved. The V and J ends lost 2 bases and 1 base respectively, with 7 bases between them. Looked up from germline, CDR1 is SGHVS and CDR2 is FNYEAQ. The CDR3 is 14 amino acids.

This clone was detected a few times. This chain links TRBV7-3 with TRBJ2-7, with D hard to call. The CDR3 length is 12 residues. The germline CDR1 and CDR2 sequences are SGHTA and FQGTGA. V was shortened by 5 bases and J by 0 bases, with 5 bases between the two germline ends. The CDR3 region is CASSENSYEQYF. The CDR3 nucleotides are TGTGCCAGCAGCGAGAACTCCTACGAGCAGTACTTC.

This clone was seen more than once but under ten times. The chain is built from TRBV29-1 and TRBJ2-3; D ambiguous. The V gene lost 7 bases and the J gene lost 5 bases, with 10 bases spanning the gap. Germline values: CDR1 SQVTM, CDR2 ANQGSEA. This CDR3 spans 11 amino acids. CDR3 residues: CSALTQDTQYF. CDR3 in DNA: TGCAGCGCCCTGACACAAGATACGCAGTATTTT.

CDR3 loop: CASSLTEAYGGNQPQHF. DNA for the CDR3: TGCGCCAGCAGCCTCACTGAAGCATACGGGGGTAATCAGCCCCAGCATTTT. J is TRBJ1-5 and V is TRBV4-1, with D possibly TRBD1 on 5 matching bases. This CDR3 spans 17 amino acids. Germline V gene lookup returns CDR1 MGHRA and CDR2 YSYEKL. V was cut by 4 bases and J by 4 bases, with 20 bases left in between.